What follows describes a single T cell receptor beta chain. Its antigen remains unidentified. The data belong to a study of cytomegalovirus exposure and HLA in healthy donors. Whole-study findings and limits: Listed as cytomegalovirus-associated were over 150 TCR beta chains.

The repertoire was sequenced with immunoSEQ multiplex PCR; TCRdb's copy has only in-frame clones and lacks some. The repertoire holds approximately 150,000 clones, with about 88% as singletons. The specimen was PBMCs. The clonotype comes from a man between 18 and 29 years old in good health and CMV-seropositive.

The CDR3 is CASSPWDRTNTGELFF. CDR3 nucleotide sequence: TGTGCCAGCTCACCCTGGGACAGGACTAACACCGGGGAGCTGTTTTTT. The V and J genes are TRBV18 and TRBJ2-2; 8 bases are a match to TRBD1. The CDR3 is made up of 16 amino acids. V lost 3 bases, J lost 2 bases, and 5 bases stayed unmatched. CDR1 and CDR2 (germline): KGHSH, LQKENI. Looking up the rest from reference TRBV18 and TRBJ2-2 gives the full variable domain: NAGVMQNPRHLVRRRGQEARLRCSPMKGHSHVYWYRQLPEEGLKFMVYLQKENIIDESGMPKERFSAEFPKEGPSILRIQQVVRGDSAAYFCASSPWDRTNTGELFFGEGSRLTVL.